The present T cell receptor beta chain was sequenced within a study of blood T cell repertoires in COVID-19 (dated by TCRdb to 2018 to 2020). With regard to the full study: Samples from collaborators originated in the United States, Italy and Spain and spanned both the acute and convalescent phases of COVID-19. The material from the prospective study consisted of cDNA or gDNA derived from T cells, B-cell-depleted T cells, or PBMCs. The dataset comprised deeply sampled blood TCRbeta repertoires from subjects exposed to, actively infected with, or recovered from COVID-19. The repertoires were made available in a free public database intended to serve as a resource for research on the immune response to SARS-CoV-2. Samples came from the ongoing ImmuneRACE study (first 160 participants) plus 1,254 subjects from 6 global collaborators. Nearly every sample came with metadata listing a de-identified subject ID, COVID-19 status, age in years and sex. HLA class I and class II types, where available, came from metadata supplied by the sample provider rather than from assay-based typing. What the research found in general, with its limitations: The amount of clinical and demographic metadata varied by source and participant and was provided uncurated.

From the germline V gene (reference sequence), CDR1 is LGHDT and CDR2 is YNNKEL. The V end loses 2 bases and the J end loses 4 bases, and a stretch of 6 bases separates them. Counted from cysteine to phenylalanine, this CDR3 has 13 amino acids. Only the CDR3 DNA is retained, 39 bases long and in frame from the first base. This clone turned up a few times. Its target antigen remains unknown. Base qualities are missing; no much larger clone stands one base away. TCRbeta CDR3 regions were amplified from genomic DNA using the immunoSEQ Assay, a bias-controlled multiplex PCR. The authors processed their data as follows. Nucleated cell counts per sample were estimated from amplification of reference gene primers within the assay. To quantify the absolute abundance of each unique TCRbeta CDR3 rearrangement, sequence reads were collapsed and filtered. Productive Simpson clonality was computed per sample as the square root of Simpson's diversity index over productive rearrangements. The source is immuneACCESS, and TCRdb retained only in-frame sequences with V and J called. Part of the clones is not carried over; for the studies checked, unresolved V genes explain less than half of this, and the remainder is unexplained. That table gives V, J and clone size, and the DNA gave D and trimming. Across this sample there are about 110,000 clones, with 75% to 90% seen only once. The ten most abundant clones make up 0.95% to 1.3% of the sample.

Each collaborating institution followed its own protocols to collect whole blood in K2EDTA tubes. For TCRbeta analysis, collaborators shipped samples in one of three forms: frozen whole blood, isolated PBMCs, or DNA extracted from either of those sample types. This TCR derives from a human donor in a cohort sampled during active COVID-19. The sample was peripheral blood. The V gene is TRBV3-1 (or the pseudogene TRBV3-2) and the J gene is TRBJ1-5, with the D gene uncertain. The CDR3: CASSQSPNQPQHF. The DNA sequence is TGTGCCAGCAGCCAATCCCCGAATCAGCCCCAGCATTTT.